Shown below are 29 T cell receptor beta chains from a single sample sequenced in a study of regulatory T cells in long-lasting Graves disease. Arm-PCR of CDR3 regions and iRepertoire HTBI primers were used to build TCR beta libraries. TCRdb re-analysed the multiplex PCR reads in MiXCR, keeping a single row per CDR3 protein. The sample lists about 310,000 distinct CDR3 sequences, roughly a fifth occurring once. The time point here: persistent/refractory GD, antithyroid drugs over 5 years with positive TRAb. Researchers made the TCR library from RNA that was extracted from PBMCs. Sequenced here: peripheral blood mononuclear cells (PBMCs), sampled when the disease was refractory, from a patient treated with antithyroid drugs. These receptors were obtained from a female donor with Graves disease.

This clonotype was recorded many times. The chain employs TRBV2 and TRBJ2-7; no clear D. Per the germline V gene, CDR1 is SNHLY and CDR2 is FYNNEI. V shed 7 bases and J shed 3 bases, with 19 bases lying between them. This CDR3 is 15 amino acids long. In DNA, the CDR3 is TGTGCCAGCACTCTCCTAGGTTATTCGGGCTACGAGCAGTACTTC. Translation: CASTLLGYSGYEQYF.

The chain is built from TRBV6-2 or TRBV6-3 and TRBJ2-3; D perhaps matches TRBD1 (7 bases). This CDR3 spans 19 amino acids. V was trimmed by 0 bases and J by 0 bases, leaving 19 bases between them. The germline gives CDR1 MNHEY, CDR2 SVGEGT. The CDR3 loop is CASSYSIGPGGKSTDTQYF. The CDR3 DNA follows: TGTGCCAGCAGTTACTCGATCGGGCCAGGGGGGAAAAGCACAGATACGCAGTATTTT.

The CDR3 DNA sequence: TGTGCCAGCAGTGATAGCCCGGACAGGGCCTCCTACGAGCAGTACTTC. It codes for CASSDSPDRASYEQYF. This chain uses TRBV2 with TRBJ2-7; 8 nucleotides line up with TRBD1. Germline lookup yields CDR1 SNHLY and CDR2 FYNNEI. V dropped 3 bases and J dropped 0; count of bases not matched to a gene: 7. The CDR3 consists of 16 residues. Based on the CDR3 plus reference TRBV2 and TRBJ2-7, the full variable domain is EPEVTQTPSHQVTQMGQEVILRCVPISNHLYFYWYRQILGQKVEFLVSFYNNEISEKSEIFDDQFSVERPDGSNFTLKIRSTKLEDSAMYFCASSDSPDRASYEQYFGPGTRLTVT.

Ten or more counts support this clonotype. V is TRBV12-3 or TRBV12-4 and J is TRBJ1-4; 9 nucleotides match TRBD1. Trimming took 6 bases from V and 8 from J; bases not matched to a gene: 4. The CDR3 totals 13 residues. CDR3 loop: CASSYRGREKLFF. In DNA, the CDR3 is TGTGCCAGCAGCTACAGGGGGCGAGAAAAACTGTTTTTT.

V gene TRBV30 combines with J gene TRBJ1-3; D is unclear. Deletions cut 4 bases from V and 0 bases from J, with 4 bases between. The CDR3 covers 12 residues. Germline CDR1 reads GTSNPN; CDR2 reads SVGIG (reference sequence). For the CDR3, the DNA is TGTGCCTGGACGCGCTCTGGAAACACCATATATTTT. The encoded protein is CAWTRSGNTIYF.

This clonotype occurred many times. The chain carries TRBV5-1 and TRBJ1-4; perhaps TRBD1 as D (5 bases). This CDR3 is 18 amino acids long. Germline V gene lookup returns CDR1 SGHRS and CDR2 YFSETQ. Trimming left V 5 bases short and J 0 bases short, with 20 bases between. CDR3 protein: CASSRARGPGATNEKLFF. The CDR3 DNA reads TGCGCCAGCAGTCGCGCGAGGGGACCCGGCGCAACTAATGAAAAACTGTTTTTT.

The V and J genes are TRBV4-3 and TRBJ2-4, with TRBD2 matching over 8 bases. The trim removed 0 bases at V and 8 bases at J, leaving 3 bases unmatched. Germline assignment: CDR1 LGHNA and CDR2 YSLEER. The CDR3 runs to 14 residues. The CDR3 DNA is TGCGCCAGCAGCCAAGACTCGGGAGGGGACATTCAGTACTTC. As protein: CASSQDSGGDIQYF.

This clonotype was seen repeatedly, ten times or more. The V call is TRBV19, the J call TRBJ2-7, with a possible D match to TRBD2 (6 bases). The CDR3 is made up of 14 amino acids. The germline CDR1 and CDR2 sequences are LNHDA and SQIVND (reference sequence). Trimming shortened V by 7 bases and J by 0 bases, and 13 bases separated the two germline ends. DNA of the CDR3: TGTGCCAGTATGCAGGGAGGCAACTCCTACGAGCAGTACTTC. It encodes CASMQGGNSYEQYF.

This clonotype was seen ten or more times. The chain couples TRBV7-2 to TRBJ1-5; no firm D call. V lost 4 bases and J lost 7, with 11 bases in between. The CDR3 spans 13 residues. The V gene's germline CDR1 is SGHTA and CDR2 FQGNSA. CDR3 amino acids: CASSSDMSQPQHF. CDR3 DNA sequence: TGTGCCAGCAGCTCCGACATGAGCCAGCCCCAGCATTTT. Together with reference TRBV7-2 and TRBJ1-5, the CDR3 gives the full variable domain: GAGVSQSPSNKVTEKGKDVELRCDPISGHTALYWYRQSLGQGLEFLIYFQGNSAPDKSGLPSDRFSAERTGGSVSTLTIQRTQQEDSAVYLCASSSDMSQPQHFGDGTRLSIL.

This clonotype came up many times. This chain joins TRBV20-1 and TRBJ2-7; D remains unclear. This CDR3 has 13 residues. V gave up 3 bases and J gave up 4 bases, with 13 bases separating them. Germline V gene data show CDR1 as DFQATT and CDR2 as SNEGSKA (reference sequence). The CDR3 sequence: CSASQAGVYEQYF. The CDR3 DNA sequence: TGCAGTGCTAGTCAGGCAGGCGTGTACGAGCAGTACTTC.

The rearrangement links TRBV7-2 to TRBJ2-6, with no clear D. Germline V gene data show CDR1 as SGHTA and CDR2 as FQGNSA. CDR3 size: 16 residues. V lost 5 bases, J lost 5 bases, and 16 bases lay in between. In DNA, the CDR3 is TGTGCCAGCAGCAATACACAGTCCCCTAGGGCCAACGTCCTGACTTTC. Translated, it gives CASSNTQSPRANVLTF.

The chain is built from TRBV9 and TRBJ1-5; TRBD1 aligns across 7 bases. The trim removed 0 bases at V and 5 bases at J, leaving 5 bases unmatched. Looked up from germline, CDR1 is SGDLS and CDR2 is YYNGEE. The CDR3 contains 15 residues. The CDR3 sequence is CASSVGQGIHQPQHF. The CDR3 bases are TGTGCCAGCAGCGTAGGACAGGGCATCCATCAGCCCCAGCATTTT. Variable domain in full (rest from reference TRBV9 and TRBJ1-5): DSGVTQTPKHLITATGQRVTLRCSPRSGDLSVYWYQQSLDQGLQFLIQYYNGEERAKGNILERFSAQQFPDLHSELNLSSLELGDSALYFCASSVGQGIHQPQHFGDGTRLSIL.

This clonotype was recorded at least ten times. The chain couples TRBV4-3 to TRBJ1-1, with unresolved D. Trimming removed 0 bases from V and 1 base from J, with 3 bases in between. The CDR3 has 13 residues. The germline V gene has CDR1 LGHNA and CDR2 YSLEER. The CDR3 nucleotides are TGCGCCAGCAGCCAAGACAGGAACACTGAAGCTTTCTTT. Its protein product is CASSQDRNTEAFF.

This chain joins TRBV7-9 and TRBJ1-1, with D unresolved. This CDR3 is 13 amino acids long. Germline CDR1 reads SEHNR; CDR2 reads FQNEAQ (reference sequence). Trimming left V 5 bases short and J 2 bases short, with 9 bases between. CDR3 region: CASSAEGNTEAFF. CDR3 DNA: TGTGCCAGCAGCGCCGAGGGAAACACTGAAGCTTTCTTT.

This clonotype was found many times. The rearrangement joins TRBV13 to TRBJ2-5; no clear D. The CDR3 loop spans 14 amino acids. The germline gives CDR1 PRHDT, CDR2 FYEKMQ (reference sequence). V lost 2 bases and J 1 base, leaving 8 bases between the germline ends. In DNA form, the CDR3 reads TGTGCCAGCAGCTTATTCCAGGCCCAAGAGACCCAGTACTTC. This translates into CASSLFQAQETQYF.

This clonotype was seen a single time. The CDR3 loop is CASRGTGMNTEAFF. In nucleotides, the CDR3 is TGCGCCAGCAGGGGGACAGGGATGAACACTGAAGCTTTCTTT. The rearrangement uses TRBV5-1 and TRBJ1-1; TRBD1 aligns across 9 bases. The CDR3 sequence is 14 residues long. Unmatched junction bases numbered 2, after V lost 5 bases and J lost 0 bases. Germline V gives CDR1 SGHRS, CDR2 YFSETQ.

The sample holds a few counts of this clonotype. The chain recombines TRBV6-2 or TRBV6-3 with TRBJ2-7; D may correspond to TRBD1 or TRBD2 (5 bases each). The CDR3 totals 16 residues. With 4 bases removed from V and 0 bases from J, the gap between germline ends came to 16 bases. CDR1 and CDR2 (germline): MNHEY, SVGEGT. Written as DNA, the CDR3 is TGTGCCAGCAGTTCACGAGGGGACCCGAGCTCCTACGAGCAGTACTTC. Its protein product is CASSSRGDPSSYEQYF.

As concerns this clonotype: This CDR3 fails to terminate in the conserved phenylalanine or tryptophan, so it likely reflects a read error. The chain is built from TRBV5-1 and TRBJ2-2; D gene uncertain. V lost 2 bases, J lost 1 base, and 6 bases lay in between. The CDR3 sequence is 14 residues long. Germline assignment: CDR1 SGHRS and CDR2 YFSETQ. This CDR3 is CASSFTRNTGELFS. The DNA for the CDR3 is TGCGCCAGCAGCTTTACAAGGAACACCGGGGAGCTGTTTTCT.

The table lists this clonotype with many counts. V gene TRBV28 combines with J gene TRBJ2-5; 11 positions agree with TRBD1. Germline CDR1 and CDR2: MDHEN and SYDVKM. V trimming: 5 bases; J trimming: 5 bases; junction bases outside the gene matches: 10. The CDR3 contains 16 residues. The CDR3 region has the DNA TGTGCCAGCAGTCACCGGGACAGGGGGTATTCGGAGACCCAGTACTTC. Its translation: CASSHRDRGYSETQYF.

The rearrangement uses TRBV28 and TRBJ2-2; the D is unclear. The germline V and J ends were trimmed by 6 bases and 5 bases, with 7 bases remaining between them. CDR1 MDHEN and CDR2 SYDVKM come from the germline V gene. The CDR3 runs 12 residues. The CDR3: CASSSLTGELFF. The CDR3 nucleotides read TGTGCCAGCAGCTCTTTAACCGGGGAGCTGTTTTTT.

This clonotype was seen at least ten times. The chain recombines TRBV18 with TRBJ2-6; D remains ambiguous. This CDR3 is built from 15 residues. V was cut by 5 bases and J by 2 bases, with 10 bases left in between. Germline V gene data show CDR1 as KGHSH and CDR2 as LQKENI. CDR3 sequence reads: CASSSTAPGANVLTF. CDR3 coding DNA: TGTGCCAGCTCATCGACGGCCCCTGGGGCCAACGTCCTGACTTTC.

This clonotype has at least ten counts. The chain uses TRBV7-9 and TRBJ2-5; 8 bases are a match to TRBD1. J lost 1 base, V lost 5 bases, and 9 bases had no gene match. This CDR3 region has 16 residues. The germline CDR1 and CDR2 sequences are SEHNR and FQNEAQ (reference sequence). The CDR3 DNA reads TGTGCCAGCAGCCCAGAACAGGGGGTCGCCCAAGAGACCCAGTACTTC. Translating gives CASSPEQGVAQETQYF.

This clonotype was seen repeatedly, ten times or more. The chain carries TRBV28 and TRBJ2-2, with a tentative D call TRBD2 (6 bases). CDR3 size: 14 residues. The V gene's germline CDR1 is MDHEN and CDR2 SYDVKM. The V end was cut by 7 bases, the J end by 0 bases, with 9 bases between. The CDR3 nucleotides are TGTGCCAGCACACCTAGCGCGAACACCGGGGAGCTGTTTTTT. Encoded protein: CASTPSANTGELFF.

In this sample, this clonotype turned up many times. The rearrangement uses TRBV28 and TRBJ2-7; TRBD2 agrees at 7 bases. CDR3 length: 15 amino acids. Losses at the gene ends were 5 bases for V and 5 bases for J; bases not matched to a gene: 12. In germline, CDR1 is MDHEN, CDR2 SYDVKM. The CDR3 region has the DNA TGTGCCAGCAGTCTGGGCGGGAGATCGGGCGACGAGCAGTACTTC. It specifies CASSLGGRSGDEQYF.

This clonotype was counted only a few times. V usage is TRBV6-2 or TRBV6-3 and J usage is TRBJ1-6; D call uncertain. The CDR3 totals 11 residues. Germline V lookup: CDR1 MNHEY, CDR2 SVGEGT. Trimming took 2 bases from V and 15 from J, leaving 8 bases between them. The CDR3 sequence: CASSYEWLLHF. CDR3 sequence (DNA): TGTGCCAGCAGTTACGAGTGGCTCCTCCACTTT.

Points on this clonotype: The CDR3 does not close with the conserved phenylalanine or tryptophan, likely indicating a read error. This rearrangement joins TRBV6-1 to TRBJ2-5, with 8 nucleotides matching TRBD2. V gave up 5 bases and J gave up 4 bases; unmatched junction bases: 9. CDR1 MNHNS and CDR2 SASEGT come from the germline V gene. This CDR3 is built from 15 residues. The CDR3 spells CASSHGAGVRETQYL. The CDR3 coding sequence is TGTGCCAGCAGTCACGGAGCGGGAGTGAGAGAGACCCAGTACCTC.

On this clonotype itself: The junction departs from germline at one end; a sequencing error may be responsible. The DNA for the CDR3 is TGTGCCCGGAGTGTACCATCGGGAACCTACGAGCAGTACTTC. It codes for CARSVPSGTYEQYF. V and J are TRBV30 and TRBJ2-7, with D tentatively TRBD2 (5 bases). The CDR3 length is 14 residues. Per germline, CDR1 GTSNPN and CDR2 SVGIG (reference sequence).

This clonotype was picked up many times. This sequence joins TRBV6-2 or TRBV6-3 and TRBJ2-7; TRBD1 is a possible D gene (5 bases). The CDR3 is made up of 13 amino acids. Germline values: CDR1 MNHEY, CDR2 SVGEGT. V dropped 5 bases and J dropped 6 bases, with 14 bases sitting between them. The CDR3, as DNA: TGTGCCAGCAGTAGGGGAAGCGCGAGCGAGCAGTACTTC. Translating it yields CASSRGSASEQYF.

This clonotype was observed at least ten times. The chain employs TRBV28 and TRBJ2-7; TRBD1 might be the D (5 bases). The V and J ends lost 6 bases and 9 bases respectively, with 18 bases between them. Germline V CDR1 and CDR2: MDHEN, SYDVKM. CDR3 length: 13 residues. The CDR3 coding sequence is TGTGCCAGCAGGATGCCAAGGACATATTCGCAGTACTTC. As protein: CASRMPRTYSQYF.